The 2 T cell receptor beta chains below all came from one sample that was sequenced in a study of blood T cell repertoires in COVID-19. Method: immunoSEQ multiplex PCR; TCRdb's copy keeps in-frame clones and lacks some. The table shows a few hundred thousand clones, with 70% to 90% occurring only once. The sample taken for sequencing was peripheral blood. Receptor source: a young man with active or convalescent COVID-19.

This clone appeared a single time. This chain uses TRBV4-1 with TRBJ2-2, with 8 bases identical to TRBD2. In germline, CDR1 is MGHRA, CDR2 YSYEKL. Trimming at V came to 0 bases and at J to 1 base, leaving 7 bases not matched to a gene. This CDR3 has 18 residues. CDR3 in DNA: TGCGCCAGCAGCCAAGATCAGGCACTAGCGGTGAACACCGGGGAGCTGTTTTTT. Translation: CASSQDQALAVNTGELFF.

The chain employs TRBV30 and TRBJ1-3; D is perhaps TRBD1 (6 bases). The V and J ends lost 3 bases and 2 bases respectively, with 11 bases between them. CDR3 length equals 14 residues. Germline V gives CDR1 GTSNPN, CDR2 SVGIG (reference sequence). CDR3 protein: CAWRGRGTGNTIYF. The CDR3 coding sequence is TGTGCCTGGAGGGGCAGGGGAACTGGAAACACCATATATTTT.